This T cell receptor (beta chain) was identified during a study of cytomegalovirus exposure and HLA in healthy donors. Study details: From some 180 million T cells, an earlier analysis saw 120 million or so unique TCR beta sequences. Findings and caveats of the study: Further analysis, carried out later, found HLA-associated TCR beta chains more clonally expanded than equally common other chains. Donor immune exposure was known only as CMV serostatus. Roughly uniform depth of sequencing across donors was assumed in presence/absence analyses.

PCR was performed using 60 Vbeta and 13 Jbeta primers. Sequencing used immunoSEQ multiplex PCR; TCRdb keeps in-frame clones, though not all of them. This table holds roughly 100,000 clones, approximately 81% found once. Comments on this clone: Its target is unknown.

Germline V gives CDR1 KGHSH, CDR2 LQKENI. With 3 bases clipped from V and 5 bases from J, the junction kept 3 bases outside the gene matches. The CDR3 covers 14 residues. The clonotype was recovered from a man aged 25-40 years in good health and CMV-seronegative. The sample taken for sequencing was PBMCs. The chain uses TRBV18 and TRBJ1-2, with 10 bases aligning to TRBD1. Here the CDR3 reads CASSPGQGRYGYTF. CDR3 DNA sequence: TGTGCCAGCTCACCGGGACAGGGGCGGTATGGCTACACCTTC.